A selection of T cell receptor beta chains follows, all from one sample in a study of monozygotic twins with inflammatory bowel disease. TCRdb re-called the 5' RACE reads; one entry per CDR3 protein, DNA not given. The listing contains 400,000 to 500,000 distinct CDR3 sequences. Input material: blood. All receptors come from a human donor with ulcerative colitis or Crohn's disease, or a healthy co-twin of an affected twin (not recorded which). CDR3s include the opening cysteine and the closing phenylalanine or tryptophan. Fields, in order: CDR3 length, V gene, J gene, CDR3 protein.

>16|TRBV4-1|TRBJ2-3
CASSQDLAFVTDTQYF
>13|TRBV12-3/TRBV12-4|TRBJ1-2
CASSPRQWYGYTF
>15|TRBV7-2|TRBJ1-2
CASSPAGTGVYGYTF
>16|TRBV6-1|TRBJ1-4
CASSTPTATINEKLFF
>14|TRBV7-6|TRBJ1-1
CASTQGQQNTEAFF
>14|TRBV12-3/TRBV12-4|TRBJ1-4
CASSFAGGSEKLFF
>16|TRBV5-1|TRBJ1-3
CASSSTGESSGNTIYF
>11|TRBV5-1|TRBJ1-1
CASKAQFEAFF
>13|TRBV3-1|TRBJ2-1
CASRTSGFNEQFF
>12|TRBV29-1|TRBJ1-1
CSVSEGGTEAFF
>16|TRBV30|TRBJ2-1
CAWSLAGGSSYNEQFF
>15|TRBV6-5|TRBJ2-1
CASSNPGTNYNEQFF
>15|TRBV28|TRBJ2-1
CASSFAGEIYNEQFF
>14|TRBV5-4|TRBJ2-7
CASRPDPSTYEQYF
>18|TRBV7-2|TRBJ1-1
CASSLALGGARRNTEAFF
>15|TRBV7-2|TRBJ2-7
CASSLPSGTGYEQYF
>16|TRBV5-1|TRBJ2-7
CASSASGGLKQYEQYF